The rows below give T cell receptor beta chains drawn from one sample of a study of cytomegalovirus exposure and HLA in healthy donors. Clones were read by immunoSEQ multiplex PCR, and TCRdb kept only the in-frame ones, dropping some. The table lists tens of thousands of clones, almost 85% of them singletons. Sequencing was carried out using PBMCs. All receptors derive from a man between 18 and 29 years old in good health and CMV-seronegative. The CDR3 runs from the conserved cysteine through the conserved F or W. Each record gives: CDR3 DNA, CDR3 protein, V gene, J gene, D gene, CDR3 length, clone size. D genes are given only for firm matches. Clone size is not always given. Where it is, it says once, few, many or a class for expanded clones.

CDR3nt: TGCGCCAGCAGCTGGGACACCGACTATTACTACGAGCAGTACTTC; CDR3aa: CASSWDTDYYYEQYF; v_gene: TRBV5-1; j_gene: TRBJ2-7; d_gene: -; len: 15; abundance: few
CDR3nt: TGCGCCAGCAGCCAACATACCTCAGGGGATCAATATAATTCACCCCTCCACTTT; CDR3aa: CASSQHTSGDQYNSPLHF; v_gene: TRBV4-3; j_gene: TRBJ1-6; d_gene: -; len: 18; abundance: -
CDR3nt: TGTGCCAGCAGTTTACTAGCGGGGGGCAGGGTGAGAGAGACCCAGTACTTC; CDR3aa: CASSLLAGGRVRETQYF; v_gene: TRBV7-9; j_gene: TRBJ2-5; d_gene: TRBD2; len: 17; abundance: -
CDR3nt: TGCGCCAGCCCGGACAGGCTCCCTAATCCATACCAAGAGACCCAGTACTTC; CDR3aa: CASPDRLPNPYQETQYF; v_gene: TRBV10-1; j_gene: TRBJ2-5; d_gene: TRBD1; len: 17; abundance: -
CDR3nt: TGTGCCTGCCTACGTAGACAGGGCAACACCGGGGAGCTGTTTTTT; CDR3aa: CACLRRQGNTGELFF; v_gene: TRBV28; j_gene: TRBJ2-2; d_gene: TRBD1; len: 15; abundance: -
CDR3nt: TGTGCCTGGAGTAAAGGGGGCCGCTATGGCTACACCTTC; CDR3aa: CAWSKGGRYGYTF; v_gene: TRBV30; j_gene: TRBJ1-2; d_gene: TRBD1; len: 13; abundance: few
CDR3nt: TGTGCCAGCAGCTTTCAGGATGGCTCACGGCAATACTTC; CDR3aa: CASSFQDGSRQYF; v_gene: TRBV7-2; j_gene: TRBJ1-2; d_gene: -; len: 13; abundance: -
CDR3nt: TGTGCCTGGGGACCGGGACAGATCACCGGGGAGCTGTTTTTT; CDR3aa: CAWGPGQITGELFF; v_gene: TRBV30; j_gene: TRBJ2-2; d_gene: TRBD1; len: 14; abundance: -
CDR3nt: TGTGCTAGTGGTTTATGGGACAGGGGAAGGAATAGTGAAGCTTTCTTT; CDR3aa: CASGLWDRGRNSEAFF; v_gene: TRBV12-5; j_gene: TRBJ1-1; d_gene: TRBD1; len: 16; abundance: -
CDR3nt: TGTGCCAGCTCACCATTATCGGGACAGGGACTAAGGTACTACGAGCAGTACTTC; CDR3aa: CASSPLSGQGLRYYEQYF; v_gene: TRBV18; j_gene: TRBJ2-7; d_gene: TRBD1; len: 18; abundance: -
CDR3nt: TGTGCCAGCAGTGACAACAGGGTGAATGAGCAGTTCTTC; CDR3aa: CASSDNRVNEQFF; v_gene: TRBV6-4; j_gene: TRBJ2-1; d_gene: -; len: 13; abundance: -
CDR3nt: TGTGCCAGAAGCTTGGGGGGGACAACCTACGAGCAGTACTTC; CDR3aa: CARSLGGTTYEQYF; v_gene: TRBV5-3; j_gene: TRBJ2-7; d_gene: -; len: 14; abundance: -
CDR3nt: TGTGCCACCAGCAGAGACGCGATACAGGGAGGGTTGGGGAACACTGAAGCTTTCTTT; CDR3aa: CATSRDAIQGGLGNTEAFF; v_gene: TRBV15; j_gene: TRBJ1-1; d_gene: -; len: 19; abundance: -
CDR3nt: TGTGCCAGCAGCGGGGCACCGAAAAACATTCAGTACTTC; CDR3aa: CASSGAPKNIQYF; v_gene: TRBV9; j_gene: TRBJ2-4; d_gene: -; len: 13; abundance: -
CDR3nt: TGTGCCAGCAGCTTAGCTGGTTGGCAGGGGGTTAGTGAGCAGTTCTTC; CDR3aa: CASSLAGWQGVSEQFF; v_gene: TRBV11-3; j_gene: TRBJ2-1; d_gene: TRBD1; len: 16; abundance: -
CDR3nt: TGTGCCAGTAGTATGGGCCAGGGGGTGACCTACGAGCAGTACTTC; CDR3aa: CASSMGQGVTYEQYF; v_gene: TRBV19; j_gene: TRBJ2-7; d_gene: TRBD1; len: 15; abundance: -
CDR3nt: TGTGCCAGCAGTTTATCAGCAGGGGGCTTTGATACGCAGTATTTT; CDR3aa: CASSLSAGGFDTQYF; v_gene: TRBV27; j_gene: TRBJ2-3; d_gene: TRBD1; len: 15; abundance: few
CDR3nt: TGCAGCGTTACGGGATTCTCCTACGAGCAGTACTTC; CDR3aa: CSVTGFSYEQYF; v_gene: TRBV29-1; j_gene: TRBJ2-7; d_gene: -; len: 12; abundance: -
CDR3nt: TGCGCCAGCAGCCTAGCGGGGGTCTACAATGAGCAGTTCTTC; CDR3aa: CASSLAGVYNEQFF; v_gene: TRBV4-1; j_gene: TRBJ2-1; d_gene: TRBD2; len: 14; abundance: -
CDR3nt: TGCAGCGTCAAGGAGGGAAATCAGCCCCAGCATTTT; CDR3aa: CSVKEGNQPQHF; v_gene: TRBV29-1; j_gene: TRBJ1-5; d_gene: -; len: 12; abundance: -
CDR3nt: TGCGCCAGCAGCCAAGGGAAGGGGCGGTGGGAGCAGTACTTC; CDR3aa: CASSQGKGRWEQYF; v_gene: TRBV4-1; j_gene: TRBJ2-7; d_gene: -; len: 14; abundance: -
CDR3nt: TGTGCCAGCAGCTTGAATCGGGCACCCCTCCACTTT; CDR3aa: CASSLNRAPLHF; v_gene: TRBV5-6; j_gene: TRBJ1-6; d_gene: -; len: 12; abundance: -
CDR3nt: TGCGCCAGCAAGGGGACAGGGGGTTACAATGAGCAGTTCTTC; CDR3aa: CASKGTGGYNEQFF; v_gene: TRBV4-1; j_gene: TRBJ2-1; d_gene: TRBD1; len: 14; abundance: -
CDR3nt: TGTGCCAGCTCACCTACATTGGGACTCATCTACTCCAGGAACACTGAAGCTTTCTTT; CDR3aa: CASSPTLGLIYSRNTEAFF; v_gene: TRBV18; j_gene: TRBJ1-1; d_gene: -; len: 19; abundance: once
CDR3nt: TGTGCCAGTAGGGATGACAGAACTGGAAACACCATATATTTT; CDR3aa: CASRDDRTGNTIYF; v_gene: TRBV19; j_gene: TRBJ1-3; d_gene: -; len: 14; abundance: -
CDR3nt: TGTTCCAGCAGCCCATGGGGGACTAGCGGGGATAAGCAGTTCTTC; CDR3aa: CSSSPWGTSGDKQFF; v_gene: TRBV7-9; j_gene: TRBJ2-1; d_gene: TRBD2; len: 15; abundance: -
CDR3nt: TGTGCCACAGGACAGGGGGTAACCTACGAGCAGTACTTC; CDR3aa: CATGQGVTYEQYF; v_gene: TRBV15; j_gene: TRBJ2-7; d_gene: TRBD1; len: 13; abundance: -
CDR3nt: TGCGCCAGCACGGGGCTAGCGGGGAGCACAGATACGCAGTATTTT; CDR3aa: CASTGLAGSTDTQYF; v_gene: TRBV4-1; j_gene: TRBJ2-3; d_gene: TRBD2; len: 15; abundance: -
CDR3nt: TGTGCCAGCAGCCCACAAGAGACCCAGTACTTC; CDR3aa: CASSPQETQYF; v_gene: TRBV7-2; j_gene: TRBJ2-5; d_gene: -; len: 11; abundance: -
CDR3nt: TGTGCCAGCAGCCCGGGTCGTAACTATGGCTACACCTTC; CDR3aa: CASSPGRNYGYTF; v_gene: TRBV7-2; j_gene: TRBJ1-2; d_gene: -; len: 13; abundance: -
CDR3nt: TGTGCCAGCAGGAACATTGAGCAGTTCTTC; CDR3aa: CASRNIEQFF; v_gene: TRBV6-1; j_gene: TRBJ2-1; d_gene: -; len: 10; abundance: -
CDR3nt: TGTGCCTGGAACCCCCGACGGGGCACAGATACGCAGTATTTT; CDR3aa: CAWNPRRGTDTQYF; v_gene: TRBV30; j_gene: TRBJ2-3; d_gene: -; len: 14; abundance: once
CDR3nt: TGTGCCAGCTCACCTACGCCCGGACTAGCGGTCCGGTACGAGCAGTACTTC; CDR3aa: CASSPTPGLAVRYEQYF; v_gene: TRBV18; j_gene: TRBJ2-7; d_gene: TRBD2; len: 17; abundance: -
CDR3nt: TGTGCCAGCAGGGGAGGGTACCGCTCCTACAATGAGCAGTTCTTC; CDR3aa: CASRGGYRSYNEQFF; v_gene: TRBV2; j_gene: TRBJ2-1; d_gene: TRBD2; len: 15; abundance: -
CDR3nt: TGTGCCAGCAGCGTACCCGTTAGCAGGGCGACGAACACCGGGGAGCTGTTTTTT; CDR3aa: CASSVPVSRATNTGELFF; v_gene: TRBV9; j_gene: TRBJ2-2; d_gene: -; len: 18; abundance: -
CDR3nt: TGTGCCAGCAGCTTGGGGGGGGGCAGGGGTATCCACGAGCAGTACTTC; CDR3aa: CASSLGGGRGIHEQYF; v_gene: TRBV13; j_gene: TRBJ2-7; d_gene: -; len: 16; abundance: once
CDR3nt: TGTGCCAGCAGTGATAATCGACAGTACAATGAGCAGTTCTTC; CDR3aa: CASSDNRQYNEQFF; v_gene: TRBV25-1; j_gene: TRBJ2-1; d_gene: -; len: 14; abundance: -
CDR3nt: TGTGCCAGCTCACCAACAGGGTTCGCAGATACGCAGTATTTT; CDR3aa: CASSPTGFADTQYF; v_gene: TRBV18; j_gene: TRBJ2-3; d_gene: -; len: 14; abundance: -
CDR3nt: TGTGCCAGCAGGGGGACATGGCGAGACACTGAAGCTTTCTTT; CDR3aa: CASRGTWRDTEAFF; v_gene: TRBV6-4; j_gene: TRBJ1-1; d_gene: -; len: 14; abundance: few
CDR3nt: TGTGCCAGCAGGAGGGGACAGAGCGAAAAACTGTTTTTT; CDR3aa: CASRRGQSEKLFF; v_gene: TRBV28; j_gene: TRBJ1-4; d_gene: TRBD1; len: 13; abundance: -
CDR3nt: TGCAGCGTTGATGGACTAGCGGGGGGGATCGAAGAGACCCAGTACTTC; CDR3aa: CSVDGLAGGIEETQYF; v_gene: TRBV29-1; j_gene: TRBJ2-5; d_gene: TRBD2; len: 16; abundance: -
CDR3nt: TGTGCCATCAGTTCAGACCGGGACTACGAGCAGTACTTC; CDR3aa: CAISSDRDYEQYF; v_gene: TRBV10-3; j_gene: TRBJ2-7; d_gene: -; len: 13; abundance: -
CDR3nt: TGCGCCAGCAGCTCCGGGGGAGCGGGGGCCTACGAGCAGTACTTC; CDR3aa: CASSSGGAGAYEQYF; v_gene: TRBV5-1; j_gene: TRBJ2-7; d_gene: TRBD2; len: 15; abundance: -
CDR3nt: TGCGCCAGCAGCCAAGATAACGGGGGAATAGGGTGGAATGAGCAGTTCTTC; CDR3aa: CASSQDNGGIGWNEQFF; v_gene: TRBV4-3; j_gene: TRBJ2-1; d_gene: -; len: 17; abundance: -
CDR3nt: TGTGCCAGCAGTGGGGGACAGGGAACCTACGAGCAGTACTTC; CDR3aa: CASSGGQGTYEQYF; v_gene: TRBV2; j_gene: TRBJ2-7; d_gene: TRBD1; len: 14; abundance: -
CDR3nt: TGTGCCAGCAGTTTATCAACAGGAAAAGCTGAAGCTTTCTTT; CDR3aa: CASSLSTGKAEAFF; v_gene: TRBV27; j_gene: TRBJ1-1; d_gene: -; len: 14; abundance: -
CDR3nt: TGTGCCAGCAGCTTACAGGTTATGTATGAGCAGTTCTTC; CDR3aa: CASSLQVMYEQFF; v_gene: TRBV5-4; j_gene: TRBJ2-1; d_gene: -; len: 13; abundance: -
CDR3nt: TGTGCCAGCTCCGGACCGGGACAGGGCAAGGAAAAACTGTTTTTT; CDR3aa: CASSGPGQGKEKLFF; v_gene: TRBV28; j_gene: TRBJ1-4; d_gene: TRBD1; len: 15; abundance: -
CDR3nt: TGTGCCAGTAGTATAGTCCCCAGCTCCTACAATGAGCAGTTCTTC; CDR3aa: CASSIVPSSYNEQFF; v_gene: TRBV19; j_gene: TRBJ2-1; d_gene: -; len: 15; abundance: -
CDR3nt: TGCGCCAGCAGTCCCAGGGGGGGCAATCAGCCCCAGCATTTT; CDR3aa: CASSPRGGNQPQHF; v_gene: TRBV10-1; j_gene: TRBJ1-5; d_gene: TRBD1; len: 14; abundance: -
CDR3nt: TGCGCCAGCAGCATCACAGGGGAGAGCACAGATACGCAGTATTTT; CDR3aa: CASSITGESTDTQYF; v_gene: TRBV5-1; j_gene: TRBJ2-3; d_gene: TRBD1; len: 15; abundance: -
CDR3nt: TGTGCCAGCAGCAAATATTTGGCGGGACTTGTAGGCGAAAAACTGTTTTTT; CDR3aa: CASSKYLAGLVGEKLFF; v_gene: TRBV21-1; j_gene: TRBJ1-4; d_gene: -; len: 17; abundance: -